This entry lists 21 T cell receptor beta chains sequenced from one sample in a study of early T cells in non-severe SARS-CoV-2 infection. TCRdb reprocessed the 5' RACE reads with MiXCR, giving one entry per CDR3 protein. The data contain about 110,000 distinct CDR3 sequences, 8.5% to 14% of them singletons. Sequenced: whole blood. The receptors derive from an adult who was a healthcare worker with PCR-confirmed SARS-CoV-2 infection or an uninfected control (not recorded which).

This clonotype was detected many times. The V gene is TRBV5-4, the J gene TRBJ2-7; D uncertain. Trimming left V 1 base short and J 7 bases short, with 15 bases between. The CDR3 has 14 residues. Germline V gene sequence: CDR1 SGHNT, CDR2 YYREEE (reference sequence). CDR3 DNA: TGTGCCAGCAGCTTGCCCGGGTCCGCAGGTGAGCAGTACTTC. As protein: CASSLPGSAGEQYF.

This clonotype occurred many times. The CDR3 here is CASSSGTSGEQFF. In DNA, the CDR3 is TGTGCCAGCAGCTCCGGGACTAGCGGGGAGCAGTTCTTC. V and J are TRBV7-9 and TRBJ2-1; TRBD2 matches at 12 bases. Trimming took 4 bases from V and 10 from J; bases not matched to a gene: 2. Per the germline V gene, CDR1 is SEHNR and CDR2 is FQNEAQ (reference sequence). This CDR3 contains 13 residues.

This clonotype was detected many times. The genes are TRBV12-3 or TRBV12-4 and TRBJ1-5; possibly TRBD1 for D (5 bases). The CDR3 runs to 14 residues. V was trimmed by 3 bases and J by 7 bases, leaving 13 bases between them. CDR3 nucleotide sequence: TGTGCCAGCAGTTTCGCCAATAGGGGACAGCCCCAGCATTTT. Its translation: CASSFANRGQPQHF.

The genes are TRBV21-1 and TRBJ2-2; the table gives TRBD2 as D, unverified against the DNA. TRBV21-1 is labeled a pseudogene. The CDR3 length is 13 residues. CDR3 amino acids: CASQRESNGELFF. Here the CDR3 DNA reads TGTGCCAGCCAGCGGGAGAGTAACGGGGAGCTGTTTTTT.

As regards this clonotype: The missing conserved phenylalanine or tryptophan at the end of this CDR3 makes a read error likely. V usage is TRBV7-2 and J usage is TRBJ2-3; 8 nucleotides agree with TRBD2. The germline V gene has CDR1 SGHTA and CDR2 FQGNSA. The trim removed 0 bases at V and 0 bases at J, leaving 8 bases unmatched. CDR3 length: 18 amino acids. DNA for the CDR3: TGTGCCAGCAGCTTAGCCGGGACTAGTATCCCTAGCACAGATACGCAGTATTCT. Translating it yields CASSLAGTSIPSTDTQYS.

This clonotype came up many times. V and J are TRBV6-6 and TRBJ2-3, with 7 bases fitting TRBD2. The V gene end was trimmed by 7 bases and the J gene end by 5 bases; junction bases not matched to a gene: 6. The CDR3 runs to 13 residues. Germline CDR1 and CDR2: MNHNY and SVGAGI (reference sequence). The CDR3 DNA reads TGTGCCAGCAAGGCAAGCGGGAAAGATACGCAGTATTTT. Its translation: CASKASGKDTQYF.

CDR3 sequence (DNA): TGTGCCAGTAGAAAGACTAGCGGGTACAATGAGCAGTTCTTC. Translation: CASRKTSGYNEQFF. The chain uses TRBV12-3 or TRBV12-4 and TRBJ2-1; TRBD2 matches at 10 bases. This CDR3 has 14 amino acids. V shed 9 bases, J shed 4 bases, and the junction held 6 bases outside the gene matches.

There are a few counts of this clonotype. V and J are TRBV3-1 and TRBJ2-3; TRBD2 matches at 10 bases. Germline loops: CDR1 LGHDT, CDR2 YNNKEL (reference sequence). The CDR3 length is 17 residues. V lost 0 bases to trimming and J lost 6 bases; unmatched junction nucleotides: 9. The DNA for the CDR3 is TGTGCCAGCAGCCAAGACGGTCAGCGGGAGGGCCCCGATACGCAGTATTTT. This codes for CASSQDGQREGPDTQYF.

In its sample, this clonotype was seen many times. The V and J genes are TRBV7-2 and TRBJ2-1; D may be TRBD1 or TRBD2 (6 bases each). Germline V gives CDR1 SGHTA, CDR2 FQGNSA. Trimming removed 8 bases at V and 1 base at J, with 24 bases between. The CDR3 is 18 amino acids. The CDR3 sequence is CASAPIWGRGRSYNEQFF. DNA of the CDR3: TGTGCCAGCGCGCCGATTTGGGGGCGGGGTCGATCCTACAATGAGCAGTTCTTC.

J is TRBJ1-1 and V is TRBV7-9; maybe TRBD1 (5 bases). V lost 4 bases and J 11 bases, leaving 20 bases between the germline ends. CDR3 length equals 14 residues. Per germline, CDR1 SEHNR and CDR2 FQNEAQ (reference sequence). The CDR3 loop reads CASSSVNAGIWAFF. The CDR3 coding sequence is TGTGCCAGCAGCTCAGTGAATGCAGGGATTTGGGCTTTCTTT.

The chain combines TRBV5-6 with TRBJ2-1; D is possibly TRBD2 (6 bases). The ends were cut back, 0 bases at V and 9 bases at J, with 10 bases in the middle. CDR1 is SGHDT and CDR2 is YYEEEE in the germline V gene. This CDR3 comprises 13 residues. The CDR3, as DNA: TGTGCCAGCAGCTTGGGACTAGTGAGTGAGCAGTTCTTC. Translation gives CASSLGLVSEQFF.

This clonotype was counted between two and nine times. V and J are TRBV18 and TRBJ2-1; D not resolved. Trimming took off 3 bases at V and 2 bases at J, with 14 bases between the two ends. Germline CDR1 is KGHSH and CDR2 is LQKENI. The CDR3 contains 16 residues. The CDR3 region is CASSPKISGPYNEQFF. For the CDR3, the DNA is TGTGCCAGCTCACCCAAGATCTCCGGGCCCTACAATGAGCAGTTCTTC.

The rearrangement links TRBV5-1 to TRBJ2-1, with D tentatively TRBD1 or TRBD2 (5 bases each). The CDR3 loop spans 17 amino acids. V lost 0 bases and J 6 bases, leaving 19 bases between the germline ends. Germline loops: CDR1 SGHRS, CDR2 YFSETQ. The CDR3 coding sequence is TGCGCCAGCAGCTTGGATTTGAGGGGAAAGAGGAGCAATGAGCAGTTCTTC. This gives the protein CASSLDLRGKRSNEQFF. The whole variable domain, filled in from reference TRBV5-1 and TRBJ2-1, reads KAGVTQTPRYLIKTRGQQVTLSCSPISGHRSVSWYQQTPGQGLQFLFEYFSETQRNKGNFPGRFSGRQFSNSRSEMNVSTLELGDSALYLCASSLDLRGKRSNEQFFGPGTRLTVL.

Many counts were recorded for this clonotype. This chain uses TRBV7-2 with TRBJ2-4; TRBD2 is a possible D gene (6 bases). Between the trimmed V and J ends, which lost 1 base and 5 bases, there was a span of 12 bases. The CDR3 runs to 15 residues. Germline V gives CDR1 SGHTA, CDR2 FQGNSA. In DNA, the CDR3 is TGTGCCAGCAGCTTAGTTGTTTTAGCGGAAAACATTCAGTACTTC. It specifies CASSLVVLAENIQYF.

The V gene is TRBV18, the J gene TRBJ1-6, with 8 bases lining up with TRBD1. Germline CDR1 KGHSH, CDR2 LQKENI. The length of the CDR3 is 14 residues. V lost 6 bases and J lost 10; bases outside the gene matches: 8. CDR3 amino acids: CASSQQGAGSPLHF. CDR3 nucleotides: TGTGCCAGCTCGCAGCAGGGGGCAGGATCACCCCTCCACTTT.

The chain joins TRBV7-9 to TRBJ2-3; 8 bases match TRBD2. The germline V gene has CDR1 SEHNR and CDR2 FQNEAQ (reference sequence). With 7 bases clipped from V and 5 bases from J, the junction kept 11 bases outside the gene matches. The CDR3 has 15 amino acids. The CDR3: CASTPSGSHGDTQYF. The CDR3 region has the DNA TGTGCCAGCACTCCCAGCGGGAGTCATGGAGATACGCAGTATTTT.

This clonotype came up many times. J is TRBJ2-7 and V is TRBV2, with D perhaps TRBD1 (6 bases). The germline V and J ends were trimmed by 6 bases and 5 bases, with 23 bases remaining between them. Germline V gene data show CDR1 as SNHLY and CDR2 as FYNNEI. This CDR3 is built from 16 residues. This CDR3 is CASRGKPGRDKNEQYF. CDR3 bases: TGTGCCAGCAGGGGGAAACCGGGTCGGGACAAAAACGAGCAGTACTTC.

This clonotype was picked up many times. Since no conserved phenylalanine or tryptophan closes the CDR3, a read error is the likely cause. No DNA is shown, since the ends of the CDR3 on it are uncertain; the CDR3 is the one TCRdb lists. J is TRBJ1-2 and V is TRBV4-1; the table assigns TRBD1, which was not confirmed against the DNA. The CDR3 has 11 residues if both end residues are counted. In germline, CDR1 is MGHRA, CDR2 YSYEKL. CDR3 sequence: CASSQGTNWFS.

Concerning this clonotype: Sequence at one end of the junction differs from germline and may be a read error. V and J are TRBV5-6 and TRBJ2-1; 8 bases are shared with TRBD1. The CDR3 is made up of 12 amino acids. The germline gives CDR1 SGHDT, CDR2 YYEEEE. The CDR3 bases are TGTGCCAGCAGCTATGGACAGGGCCCCTACGGCTTC. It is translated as CASSYGQGPYGF.

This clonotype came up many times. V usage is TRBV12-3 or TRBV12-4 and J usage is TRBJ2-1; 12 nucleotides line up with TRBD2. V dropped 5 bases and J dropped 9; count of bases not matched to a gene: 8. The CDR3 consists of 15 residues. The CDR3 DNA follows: TGTGCCAGCAGTCGGACTAGCGGGGCTTCGGGTGAGCAGTTCTTC. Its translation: CASSRTSGASGEQFF.

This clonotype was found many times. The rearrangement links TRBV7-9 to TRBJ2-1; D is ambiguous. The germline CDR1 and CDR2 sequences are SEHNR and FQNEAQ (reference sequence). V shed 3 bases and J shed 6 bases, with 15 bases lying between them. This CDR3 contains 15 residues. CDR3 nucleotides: TGTGCCAGCAGCTTTACAGCAGGCCGTACCAATGAGCAGTTCTTC. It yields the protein CASSFTAGRTNEQFF.